These T cell receptor beta chains were read from a single sample in a study of response to subunit inactivated influenza vaccine. MiXCR was run by TCRdb on the RT-PCR reads, yielding one entry per CDR3 protein. The table includes 300,000 to 350,000 distinct CDR3 sequences, 21% detected once. The sample was PBMCs from blood, taken about 20 months after vaccination. These receptors were obtained from a man aged 45 to 70 who received an inactivated influenza vaccine. Both conserved end residues are part of each CDR3. D genes are given only for firm matches. Rows may omit the clone size; those that give it use once, few, many or a size class.

-,-,TRBJ2-7,TRBV9,CASSVEGRSGDEQYF,TGTGCCAGCAGCGTAGAAGGCAGGTCGGGGGACGAGCAGTACTTC
-,-,TRBJ1-5,TRBV20-1,CSARAGFLQPQHF,TGCAGTGCTAGAGCAGGGTTTCTTCAGCCCCAGCATTTT
TRBD1,-,TRBJ1-6,TRBV12-3/TRBV12-4,CASSLALKGQQGSPLHF,TGTGCCAGCAGTTTAGCGCTAAAGGGACAGCAGGGATCACCCCTCCACTTT
TRBD1,-,TRBJ2-7,TRBV7-2,CASSFVTGGAIYEQYF,TGTGCCAGCAGCTTCGTCACAGGGGGCGCGATCTACGAGCAGTACTTC
TRBD1,-,TRBJ1-5,TRBV6-1,CASSAAGGGNQPQHF,TGTGCCAGCAGTGCGGCAGGGGGTGGCAATCAGCCCCAGCATTTT
-,few,TRBJ2-1,TRBV7-2,CASSILSIGGDEQFF,TGTGCCAGCAGTATACTTAGTATCGGCGGGGATGAGCAGTTCTTC
TRBD2,-,TRBJ2-3,TRBV12-3/TRBV12-4,CASSSAGRLADTQYF,TGTGCCAGCAGTTCAGCGGGGCGTTTGGCAGATACGCAGTATTTT
-,-,TRBJ2-3,TRBV7-9,CASSFRLAQYF,TGTGCCAGCAGCTTCCGCCTTGCGCAGTATTTT
TRBD1,few,TRBJ1-4,TRBV4-2,CASSKGQGAGEKLFF,TGTGCCAGCAGCAAGGGACAGGGGGCCGGTGAAAAACTGTTTTTT
TRBD1,many,TRBJ1-4,TRBV2,CASRDRVGSEKLFF,TGTGCCAGCAGGGACAGGGTGGGGTCCGAAAAACTGTTTTTT
-,few,TRBJ2-1,TRBV10-1,CASSDTGGLYNEQFF,TGCGCCAGCAGTGACACTGGGGGGTTGTACAATGAGCAGTTCTTC
-,once,TRBJ2-7,TRBV12-3/TRBV12-4,CASSPARGSRYF,TGTGCCAGCAGTCCGGCGAGGGGCAGTAGGTACTTC
TRBD1,few,TRBJ1-2,TRBV25-1,CASSDAGTGAGGYTF,TGTGCCAGCAGTGATGCCGGGACAGGGGCGGGGGGCTACACCTTC
-,few,TRBJ2-7,TRBV4-3,CASSYGKGYYEQYF,TGCGCCAGCAGCTACGGGAAGGGTTACTACGAGCAGTACTTC
TRBD2,-,TRBJ2-3,TRBV5-1,CASTKLAGLSDTQYF,TGCGCCAGCACAAAACTAGCGGGGCTCTCAGATACGCAGTATTTT
-,many,TRBJ1-5,TRBV7-9,CASSLEGFQPQHF,TGTGCCAGCAGCTTAGAGGGGTTCCAGCCCCAGCATTTT
-,-,TRBJ2-5,TRBV20-1,CSARPGLNQETQYF,TGCAGTGCTAGACCGGGACTTAACCAAGAGACCCAGTACTTC
TRBD2,many,TRBJ2-1,TRBV30,CAWSPGLVVEQFF,TGTGCCTGGAGTCCGGGACTAGTGGTTGAGCAGTTCTTC
-,many,TRBJ1-4,TRBV6-6,CASGIWGRGKLFF,TGTGCCAGTGGGATTTGGGGGCGCGGAAAACTGTTTTTT
-,-,TRBJ2-1,TRBV12-3/TRBV12-4,CASSLAGLSYNEQFF,TGTGCCAGCAGTTTGGCGGGACTGTCCTACAATGAGCAGTTCTTC
-,-,TRBJ1-2,TRBV25-1,CASSEYTPGAYTF,TGTGCCAGCAGTGAATATACCCCAGGGGCCTACACCTTC
-,many,TRBJ1-2,TRBV5-1,CASGAEDRYYGYTF,TGCGCCAGCGGTGCAGAAGACAGGTACTATGGCTACACCTTC
-,-,TRBJ1-2,TRBV20-1,CSARGVGGSYGYTF,TGCAGTGCTAGAGGGGTCGGAGGGAGCTATGGCTACACCTTC
TRBD1,few,TRBJ1-6,TRBV14,CASSHPTGAGSPLHF,TGTGCCAGCAGCCACCCGACAGGGGCAGGTTCGCCCCTCCACTTT
-,few,TRBJ1-3,TRBV3-1,CASSLGLHSGNTIYF,TGTGCCAGCAGCTTGGGATTGCACTCTGGAAACACCATATATTTT
-,few,TRBJ1-1,TRBV20-1,CSARDFREAEAFF,TGCAGTGCTAGAGATTTCAGGGAGGCTGAAGCTTTCTTT
TRBD1,-,TRBJ1-2,TRBV20-1,CSAISGQGSYGYTF,TGCAGTGCTATTTCGGGACAGGGAAGCTATGGCTACACCTTC
-,few,TRBJ1-1,TRBV6-1,CASSTLRGGTEAFF,TGTGCCAGCAGTACGTTGCGGGGTGGGACTGAAGCTTTCTTT
-,-,TRBJ2-3,TRBV5-1,CASSLRAAAGDTQYF,TGCGCCAGCAGCTTGAGGGCGGCTGCCGGAGATACGCAGTATTTT
-,many,TRBJ1-1,TRBV28,CASSPPQGSSTEAFF,TGTGCCAGCAGTCCCCCACAGGGTTCTAGCACTGAAGCTTTCTTT
-,many,TRBJ2-3,TRBV5-1,CASSPEQGPDTQYF,TGCGCCAGCAGCCCGGAACAGGGCCCGGATACGCAGTATTTT
TRBD1,-,TRBJ1-2,TRBV29-1,CSVGGQGGDGYTF,TGCAGCGTCGGGGGACAGGGAGGGGACGGCTACACCTTC
-,many,TRBJ2-7,TRBV20-1,CSARGGWEQYF,TGCAGTGCTAGAGGCGGGTGGGAGCAGTACTTC
TRBD1,-,TRBJ1-1,TRBV18,CASSPDRDVGAFF,TGTGCCAGCTCACCAGACAGGGATGTTGGAGCTTTCTTT
-,many,TRBJ1-5,TRBV4-2,CASSQLTDSNQPQHF,TGTGCCAGCAGCCAACTGACAGATAGCAATCAGCCCCAGCATTTT
-,many,TRBJ1-2,TRBV12-3/TRBV12-4,CASSLERGYYGYTF,TGTGCCAGCAGTTTAGAGAGGGGATACTATGGCTACACCTTC
-,-,TRBJ2-1,TRBV7-9,CASSLSGGTYNEQFF,TGTGCCAGCAGCTTATCTGGCGGAACCTACAATGAACAGTTCTTC
TRBD2,-,TRBJ2-7,TRBV28,CASRFSGREGEQYF,TGTGCCAGCAGATTTAGCGGGAGAGAGGGCGAGCAGTACTTC
TRBD1,-,TRBJ1-2,TRBV5-6,CASSSIADRGGGYTF,TGTGCCAGCAGCTCGATAGCGGACAGGGGCGGAGGCTACACCTTC
-,-,TRBJ1-6,TRBV18,CASSPAGADSPLHF,TGTGCCAGCTCACCAGCAGGGGCTGATTCACCCCTCCACTTT